This entry lists 15 T cell receptor beta chains sequenced from one sample in a study of Ad26.COV2.S vaccination and SARS-CoV-2 variants. Profiling relied on immunoSEQ multiplex PCR, and the TCRdb table lists in-frame clones only, not all of them. The data hold roughly 410,000 clones, with roughly four fifths observed a single time. Noted treatment: around 19 received Ad26.COV2.S at low or high dose, single or two shots; about 5 received placebo; per-sample allocation not given. The samples were gathered on day 63 after the first injection of vaccine or placebo. Sequenced here: peripheral blood, sampled in a trial of Ad26.COV2.S vaccine versus placebo. The receptors were gathered from a person aged 18-60 years who received the Ad26.COV2.S COVID-19 vaccine or a placebo.

This chain joins TRBV6-5 and TRBJ2-7, with D perhaps assigned TRBD1 or TRBD2 (6 bases each). V dropped 7 bases and J dropped 3 bases, with 16 bases sitting between them. The germline V gene has CDR1 MNHEY and CDR2 SVGAGI. This CDR3 is 14 amino acids long. For the CDR3, the DNA is TGTGCCAGCAAGGCCGGGGGCGGGTTCTACGAGCAGTACTTC. Protein product: CASKAGGGFYEQYF.

The V gene is TRBV7-2, the J gene TRBJ2-5, with D perhaps matching TRBD1 (6 bases). The germline V gene encodes CDR1 SGHTA and CDR2 FQGNSA. Trimming left V 1 base short and J 4 bases short, with 19 bases between. The CDR3 loop spans 17 amino acids. CDR3 region: CASSLVSQGPWRETQYF. CDR3 in DNA: TGTGCCAGCAGCTTAGTGAGTCAGGGGCCTTGGAGAGAGACCCAGTACTTC.

This chain joins TRBV11-2 and TRBJ2-7; D uncertain. V was pared by 5 bases and J by 2 bases, with 13 bases between. Germline CDR1 is SGHAT and CDR2 is FQNNGV. The CDR3 contains 14 residues. The CDR3 bases are TGTGCCAGCAGCCAGGCCGGGCTTACCTACGAGCAGTACTTC. This sequence encodes CASSQAGLTYEQYF.

The V and J genes are TRBV27 and TRBJ2-3; no reliable D call. The germline V and J ends were trimmed by 5 bases and 4 bases, with 10 bases remaining between them. This CDR3 comprises 13 residues. CDR1 is MNHEY and CDR2 is SMNVEV in the germline V gene (reference sequence). The DNA for the CDR3 is TGTGCCAGCAGTGCTCGAAGTCCAGATACGCAGTATTTT. Translating gives CASSARSPDTQYF.

The gene calls are TRBV6-6 and TRBJ1-1; D may be TRBD1 (5 bases). Germline V gene sequence: CDR1 MNHNY, CDR2 SVGAGI (reference sequence). Trimming removed 7 bases from V and 4 bases from J, with 19 bases in between. The CDR3 has 15 residues. The CDR3 region is CASTRGVRGGTEAFF. The CDR3 DNA follows: TGTGCCAGCACCCGGGGTGTGAGGGGTGGCACTGAAGCTTTCTTT.

The chain carries TRBV5-5 and TRBJ1-2; the D gene is possibly TRBD1 (5 bases). CDR1 SGHKS and CDR2 YYEKEE come from the germline V gene (reference sequence). CDR3 size: 16 residues. V lost 0 bases to trimming and J lost 3 bases, with 15 bases between them. The CDR3 here is CASSLGEPGLDYGYTF. As DNA, the CDR3 is TGTGCCAGCAGCTTGGGGGAGCCAGGGTTAGACTATGGCTACACCTTC.

The chain is built from TRBV3-1 (or the pseudogene TRBV3-2) and TRBJ2-1; no definite D call. This CDR3 comprises 15 residues. Germline V gene lookup returns CDR1 LGHDT and CDR2 YNNKEL (reference sequence). The V end lost 0 bases, the J end lost 12 bases, and 18 bases lay between the germline ends. This CDR3 is CASSQDGPRAGGQFF. DNA for the CDR3: TGTGCCAGCAGCCAAGATGGGCCCCGGGCAGGTGGGCAGTTCTTC.

The chain has TRBV18 and TRBJ2-1, with 13 positions matching TRBD2. Germline V gene sequence: CDR1 KGHSH, CDR2 LQKENI. After removal of 3 bases from V and 5 bases from J, the junction contained 7 bases not matched to a gene. The CDR3 contains 17 residues. This CDR3 reads CASSPATSGRPNNEQFF. As DNA, the CDR3 is TGTGCCAGCTCACCGGCGACTAGCGGGAGGCCCAACAATGAGCAGTTCTTC.

The chain links TRBV5-4 to TRBJ1-1; D is uncertain. CDR1 and CDR2 from the germline V gene are SGHNT and YYREEE (reference sequence). V was clipped by 4 bases and J by 5 bases, with 15 bases between them. The CDR3 spans 14 residues. The CDR3 spells CASSPAGRSTEAFF. CDR3 coding DNA: TGTGCCAGCAGCCCCGCGGGCCGGAGTACTGAAGCTTTCTTT.

The chain recombines TRBV4-2 with TRBJ2-7; 8 bases match TRBD2. The CDR3 is made up of 15 amino acids. Trimming removed 5 bases from V and 6 bases from J; junction bases left unmatched: 12. Germline V CDR1 and CDR2: LGHNA, YNFKEQ. DNA for the CDR3: TGTGCCAGCAGCAACCACGGAGCGGGAGAGAGCGAGCAGTACTTC. Translating gives CASSNHGAGESEQYF.

The chain joins TRBV19 to TRBJ2-7; D is possibly TRBD1 (5 bases). This CDR3 spans 13 amino acids. V was trimmed by 4 bases and J by 6 bases, leaving 13 bases between them. Germline values: CDR1 LNHDA, CDR2 SQIVND (reference sequence). The CDR3 nucleotides are TGTGCCAGTAGTACTCAACAGGTCTCCGAGCAGTACTTC. Translation gives CASSTQQVSEQYF. The full variable domain, with the rest looked up from reference TRBV19 and TRBJ2-7, is DGGITQSPKYLFRKEGQNVTLSCEQNLNHDAMYWYRQDPGQGLRLIYYSQIVNDFQKGDIAEGYSVSREKKESFPLTVTSAQKNPTAFYLCASSTQQVSEQYFGPGTRLTVT.

Regarding this clone: The same CDR3 also results from other DNA sequences found in this sample. The chain employs TRBV27 and TRBJ1-1; no reliable D call. Trimming cost V 0 bases and J 0 bases, with 5 bases left between them. CDR3 length: 14 amino acids. Germline values: CDR1 MNHEY, CDR2 SMNVEV (reference sequence). For the CDR3, the DNA is TGTGCCAGCAGTTTATCAGTCATGAACACTGAAGCTTTCTTT. Amino acids: CASSLSVMNTEAFF.

The CDR3 DNA is TGTGCCAGCAGTTTACGACGCGACTCCGGCGGGTCTAATTCACCCCTCCACTTT. It encodes CASSLRRDSGGSNSPLHF. The chain is built from TRBV28 and TRBJ1-6, with D unclear. The CDR3 runs 18 residues. In germline, CDR1 is MDHEN, CDR2 SYDVKM. The ends were cut back, 2 bases at V and 6 bases at J, with 20 bases in the middle.

V usage is TRBV7-4 and J usage is TRBJ2-1; TRBD2 might be the D (5 bases). The CDR3 covers 15 residues. Trimming shortened V by 5 bases and J by 0 bases, and 11 bases separated the two germline ends. Germline values: CDR1 SGHVT, CDR2 SQSDAQ. CDR3 protein: CASSARASSYNEQFF. The CDR3 DNA reads TGTGCCAGCAGCGCGCGGGCGAGCTCCTACAATGAGCAGTTCTTC. The full variable domain, with the rest looked up from reference TRBV7-4 and TRBJ2-1, is GAGVSQSPRYKVAKRGRDVALRCDSISGHVTLYWYRQTLGQGSEVLTYSQSDAQRDKSGRPSGRFSAERPERSVSTLKIQRTEQGDSAVYLCASSARASSYNEQFFGPGTRLTVL.

The genes are TRBV12-3 or TRBV12-4 and TRBJ2-5; the D is unclear. This CDR3 is 12 amino acids long. V was shortened by 3 bases and J by 4 bases, with 6 bases between the two germline ends. This chain's CDR3 is CASSFGLETQYF. In DNA form, the CDR3 reads TGTGCCAGCAGTTTTGGGTTAGAGACCCAGTACTTC.